The 10 T cell receptor beta chains given below trace back to one sample, sequenced in a study of blood T cell repertoires in COVID-19 (dated by TCRdb to the early 2020s). The protocol used for the library was the immunoSEQ multiplex PCR assay. TCRdb limited this immuneACCESS table to in-frame rearrangements with V and J called. A share of clones is missing; checked studies link under half to unresolved V genes, and the rest is unexplained. This sample lists roughly 150,000 clones; 80% to 90% were detected once. The biggest ten clones account for about 19% of the sample. Sequenced sample: peripheral blood. These receptors originate from a woman aged 80 or over with acute or convalescent COVID-19.

V usage is TRBV10-2 and J usage is TRBJ2-2; 8 bases are a match to TRBD2. The germline gives CDR1 WSHSY, CDR2 SAAADI. This CDR3 has 14 residues. After removal of 7 bases from V and 3 bases from J, the junction contained 4 bases not matched to a gene. The CDR3 nucleotides are TGCGCCAGCAACCAGCGGGAGTACACCGGGGAGCTGTTTTTT. It yields the protein CASNQREYTGELFF.

The chain employs TRBV7-2 and TRBJ2-7, with TRBD1 matching over 8 bases. Germline assignment: CDR1 SGHTA and CDR2 FQGNSA. This CDR3 is 13 amino acids long. Trimming at V came to 2 bases and at J to 4 bases, leaving 1 base not matched to a gene. Written as DNA, the CDR3 is TGTGCCAGCAGCTTATACAGGGGGTACGAGCAGTACTTC. Translation gives CASSLYRGYEQYF.

This chain uses TRBV5-1 with TRBJ2-7, with 7 bases matching TRBD1. V was clipped by 5 bases and J by 0 bases; unmatched bases: 14. Germline V gene data show CDR1 as SGHRS and CDR2 as YFSETQ. The CDR3 is made up of 17 amino acids. The CDR3 loop is CASRTGRGRGDSYEQYF. CDR3 in DNA: TGCGCCAGCAGGACAGGGCGAGGCCGAGGGGACTCCTACGAGCAGTACTTC. The full variable domain, completed using reference TRBV5-1 and TRBJ2-7, is KAGVTQTPRYLIKTRGQQVTLSCSPISGHRSVSWYQQTPGQGLQFLFEYFSETQRNKGNFPGRFSGRQFSNSRSEMNVSTLELGDSALYLCASRTGRGRGDSYEQYFGPGTRLTVT.

V and J are TRBV15 and TRBJ1-6, with 7 bases matching TRBD1. With V trimmed by 0 bases and J by 12 bases, 11 bases remained unmatched. The CDR3 runs to 16 residues. Germline V lookup: CDR1 LNHNV, CDR2 YYDKDF (reference sequence). CDR3 DNA sequence: TGTGCCACCAGCAGAGATTTGGGGACAGACTTGTTACCCCTCCACTTT. This gives the protein CATSRDLGTDLLPLHF.

This chain joins TRBV19 and TRBJ2-5; D possibly corresponds to TRBD2 (5 bases). V shed 5 bases and J shed 5 bases, with 18 bases lying between them. Germline assignment: CDR1 LNHDA and CDR2 SQIVND (reference sequence). The CDR3 has 15 amino acids. The CDR3 DNA sequence: TGTGCCAGTAGTCTCTCGAGGGTAAGAGGGGAGACCCAGTACTTC. Its translation is CASSLSRVRGETQYF.

The genes are TRBV5-1 and TRBJ2-7; D might be TRBD1 (5 bases). The length of the CDR3 is 14 residues. Germline CDR1 and CDR2: SGHRS and YFSETQ. Trimming cost V 3 bases and J 0 bases, with 10 bases left between them. The CDR3 nucleotides are TGCGCCAGCAGCTCGACAGCAAGCTCCTACGAGCAGTACTTC. Translated: CASSSTASSYEQYF.

This chain uses TRBV3-1 (or the pseudogene TRBV3-2) with TRBJ1-3; weak D call: TRBD1 (6 bases). CDR3 length: 17 amino acids. Trimming removed 2 bases from V and 4 bases from J, with 18 bases in between. Per germline, CDR1 LGHDT and CDR2 YNNKEL (reference sequence). The CDR3 spells CASSQSRNRVSGNTIYF. The CDR3 DNA follows: TGTGCCAGCAGCCAATCAAGGAACAGGGTGTCCGGAAACACCATATATTTT.

This chain links TRBV18 with TRBJ2-7; weak D call: TRBD2 (6 bases). V lost 4 bases to trimming and J lost 4 bases, with 11 bases between them. The CDR3 length is 13 residues. In germline, CDR1 is KGHSH, CDR2 LQKENI. The CDR3, as DNA: TGTGCCAGCTCACTCCTACGGGGGTACGAGCAGTACTTC. Protein product: CASSLLRGYEQYF.

The genes are TRBV7-9 and TRBJ2-2; D not certain. CDR1 and CDR2 from the germline V gene are SEHNR and FQNEAQ (reference sequence). Trimming shortened V by 3 bases and J by 5 bases, and 7 bases separated the two germline ends. CDR3 length: 13 residues. DNA of the CDR3: TGTGCCAGCAGCTTCTACGGGACCGGGGAGCTGTTTTTT. This gives the protein CASSFYGTGELFF.

This chain uses TRBV19 with TRBJ1-2, with TRBD1 matching over 9 bases. CDR3 length: 14 residues. V lost 1 base, J lost 7 bases, and 4 bases stayed unmatched. CDR1 LNHDA and CDR2 SQIVND come from the germline V gene (reference sequence). In DNA form, the CDR3 reads TGTGCCAGTAGTATAGTAAGGACAGGGGCTGGCTACACCTTC. Its translation: CASSIVRTGAGYTF.